Given below is one T cell receptor beta chain in context. Its cognate antigen has yet to be identified. Per-base qualities were not stored, and no clone one base away is much larger. This sample was taken from a study of blood T cells in healthy people across ages (dated by TCRdb to 2015 to 2017). Regarding the complete study: Template switching captured roughly one uniquely barcoded TCR beta cDNA molecule per two T cells in model experiments. The donors were split into four age groups: young (average 16 years), middle-aged (39), aged (around 67) and long-lived (82). Two additional independent replicas of 1 million unique cDNA reads from the same blood draw were analyzed for two donors (one aged 18 to 30 and one aged 80 or older). To avoid experimental bias, donors of different ages were distributed randomly across sequencing lanes. Age-related changes in TCR beta repertoire diversity were measured in the study by deep sequencing normalized with unique cDNA molecular identifiers.

The library was produced with 5' RACE. Sequencing used an Illumina HiSeq 2500. A second PCR of roughly 6 to 12 cycles was performed with a sample-barcoded 5' primer and a J-beta primer mix. A template-switch 5' adaptor carrying 12 random nucleotides introduced a unique molecular identifier onto each TCR beta cDNA molecule. Each sample yielded at least 2.5 million CDR3-containing paired-end reads. First-strand cDNA synthesis was performed from all RNA using the Mint cDNA synthesis kit, with priming by a TRBC-specific oligonucleotide. Following uracil-DNA glycosylase treatment, a first 18-cycle PCR with universal primers M1SS and BC2_uni_R was performed on all cDNA. As for the authors' bioinformatics: Normalization of each sample was performed by random selection of 1 million high-quality reads, each carrying a distinct molecular identifier. Instead of being binned into consensus sequences, reads with shared molecular identifiers were discarded. MiTCR, set to a Q25 quality threshold and the strictest error-elimination algorithm, was used for CDR3 identification, clonotype clustering and error correction. A nonparametric unseen species model with Euler transformation was used to estimate a lower bound on total TCR beta diversity. TCRdb trimmed the raw reads at Q25, called clones with MiXCR and kept productive beta chains. Identical CDR3 proteins give one entry, which carries the most common genes and DNA. TCRdb's processing, not the study's, gives the V and J calls here. Here the sample has around 800,000 distinct CDR3 sequences; 44% occur a single time. The ten largest clones capture around 21% of the sample.

V drops 2 bases and J drops 9 bases, leaving 8 bases in between. From the cysteine through the phenylalanine, the CDR3 covers 12 amino acids. Of all the DNA, just the CDR3 is kept, 36 bases in frame from base 1. CDR1 and CDR2 (MNHEY, SVGEGT) derive from the germline V gene. The donors were roughly 40 Caucasian individuals from Russia, aged roughly 6 to 90 years, who were systemically healthy. Each donor gave 8 to 10 milliliters of peripheral blood, collected into EDTA-treated Vacutainer tubes. Ficoll-Paque density-gradient centrifugation was used to isolate PBMCs, with at least 7 million obtained per sample. Total RNA, at least 5 micrograms per sample, was extracted from PBMCs with Trizol reagent. For every donor, flow cytometry on a PBMC aliquot measured the percentage of naive CD45RAhigh/CD27high T cells. Overall study outcomes, separate from this receptor: The percentage of naive T cells measured by flow cytometry correlated strongly with observed TCR beta diversity. The long-lived group showed more naive CD4+ T cells, fewer expanded clones and increased TCR diversity than the aged group, suggesting age selection. Total diversity estimates from one million sequenced T cells were considered lower bounds and underestimates. Bulk unsorted PBMC profiling prevented conclusive comparison of naive and antigen-experienced compartments. Because the CMV infection status of the donors was unknown, age-related changes in expanded clonotypes may potentially have been confounded. Observed TCR beta diversity per million T cells fell roughly linearly with age, and a significant reduction was already apparent by age roughly 40.

The chain links TRBV6-2 or TRBV6-3 with TRBJ2-1; no D gene call is confident. The sequence derives from a man aged 60-69 years in good health. Sequencing was done on a sample of blood. The DNA sequence reads TGTGCCAGCAGTTACAGGCAGTTTGAGCAGTTCTTC. Its coded protein is CASSYRQFEQFF.